The clone carrying this T cell receptor (beta chain) occurred a few times. These data are taken from a study of blood T cell repertoires in COVID-19. V was clipped by 5 bases and J by 5 bases, with 6 bases between them. CDR3 length: 12 amino acids. Method: immunoSEQ multiplex PCR; TCRdb's copy keeps in-frame clones and lacks some. Of a few hundred thousand clones listed, 88% were seen once; the top ten hold roughly 1.2%. The chain employs TRBV12-3 or TRBV12-4 and TRBJ2-2, with D hard to call. The TCR originated in a woman aged 35 to 49 with acute COVID-19. The sample was PBMCs or T cells enriched from blood (not recorded which). CDR3 DNA: TGTGCCAGCAGTGAGATTACCGGGGAGCTGTTTTTT. Amino acid sequence: CASSEITGELFF.